This TCR beta chain was retrieved from a study of cytomegalovirus exposure and HLA in healthy donors. With V trimmed by 4 bases and J by 3 bases, 7 bases remained unmatched. Germline V gene lookup returns CDR1 SGDLS and CDR2 YYNGEE. The CDR3 has 15 residues. The PCR employed 60 Vbeta primers together with 13 Jbeta primers. TCRdb's copy holds only in-frame clones and misses some; the assay was immunoSEQ multiplex PCR. The sample yields about 130,000 clones, over 75% seen once. V is TRBV9 and J is TRBJ2-7, with 10 bases aligning to TRBD1. The sample was PBMCs. This clonotype originated in a boy aged 5 to 17 in good health and CMV-seronegative. DNA for the CDR3: TGTGCCAGCAGCCAAGGACAGGGGGACATCTACGAGCAGTACTTC. Residues: CASSQGQGDIYEQYF. The whole variable domain, remainder taken from reference TRBV9 and TRBJ2-7, is DSGVTQTPKHLITATGQRVTLRCSPRSGDLSVYWYQQSLDQGLQFLIQYYNGEERAKGNILERFSAQQFPDLHSELNLSSLELGDSALYFCASSQGQGDIYEQYFGPGTRLTVT.